The 22 T cell receptor beta chains below come from one sample, sequenced in a study of control samples from healthy donors and cancer patients. Some clones are missing from TCRdb's copy, which holds only in-frame ones; the method was immunoSEQ multiplex PCR. Among tens of thousands of clones listed, 88% were seen once. Specimen: PBMCs. These TCRs come from a man aged 45 to 65 with head and neck cancer.

The chain carries TRBV5-6 and TRBJ1-6, with D maybe TRBD1 (6 bases). CDR1 and CDR2 (germline): SGHDT, YYEEEE. The CDR3 is made up of 15 amino acids. Deletions cut 4 bases from V and 6 bases from J, with 14 bases between. The CDR3 spells CASSRDRLVNSPLHF. In nucleotides, the CDR3 is TGTGCCAGCAGCCGAGACAGGCTGGTTAATTCACCCCTCCACTTT.

This chain uses TRBV30 with TRBJ1-1; 8 nucleotides align to TRBD1. CDR3 length equals 14 residues. CDR1 and CDR2 (germline): GTSNPN, SVGIG (reference sequence). Trimming at V came to 0 bases and at J to 1 base, leaving 1 base not matched to a gene. This CDR3 reads CAWSVGTGNTEAFF. Here the CDR3 DNA reads TGTGCCTGGAGTGTCGGGACAGGGAACACTGAAGCTTTCTTT.

For this clone: The junction differs from germline at one of its ends, possibly a read error. This chain connects TRBV11-1 to TRBJ1-1; D not resolved. The CDR3 contains 14 residues. Per the germline V gene, CDR1 is SGHAT and CDR2 is FQDESV (reference sequence). The CDR3 here is CASSRWEVLTGAFF. CDR3 sequence (DNA): TGTGCCAGCAGCAGGTGGGAGGTCCTCACTGGAGCTTTCTTT.

The sample holds one count of this clone. The chain recombines TRBV6-5 with TRBJ2-7; D might be TRBD2 (6 bases). V lost 2 bases and J 0 bases, leaving 11 bases between the germline ends. The CDR3 covers 15 residues. CDR1 MNHEY and CDR2 SVGAGI come from the germline V gene. DNA of the CDR3: TGTGCCAGCAGTTACGGCGGTAGCGGCTCCTACGAGCAGTACTTC. It is translated as CASSYGGSGSYEQYF.

The J gene is TRBJ1-1, the V gene TRBV13; 7 nucleotides align to TRBD1. Trimming took 5 bases from V and 1 from J; bases not matched to a gene: 10. Germline loops: CDR1 PRHDT, CDR2 FYEKMQ (reference sequence). This CDR3 has 16 amino acids. CDR3 protein: CASSALLTGENTEAFF. In DNA, the CDR3 is TGTGCCAGCAGCGCCTTACTCACAGGGGAGAACACTGAAGCTTTCTTT.

The rearrangement links TRBV19 to TRBJ2-7, with D possibly TRBD1 on 6 matching bases. CDR3 size: 15 residues. V was trimmed by 2 bases and J by 3 bases, leaving 14 bases between them. CDR1 is LNHDA and CDR2 is SQIVND in the germline V gene (reference sequence). This chain's CDR3 is CASSIKPQGDYEQYF. CDR3 DNA: TGTGCCAGTAGTATAAAACCACAGGGAGACTACGAGCAGTACTTC.

This chain joins TRBV7-2 and TRBJ2-2; no clear D gene. CDR3 length: 16 residues. The V and J ends lost 7 bases and 3 bases respectively, with 18 bases between them. CDR1 and CDR2 (germline): SGHTA, FQGNSA. CDR3 nucleotides: TGTGCCAGCACCTCCTCGGCGAGGATTTACACCGGGGAGCTGTTTTTT. It yields the protein CASTSSARIYTGELFF.

This sequence joins TRBV6-2 or TRBV6-3 and TRBJ2-1, with unresolved D. Germline CDR1 and CDR2: MNHEY and SVGEGT. Trimming pared 0 bases from V and 8 bases from J, leaving 5 bases between. This CDR3 contains 12 residues. The CDR3 sequence is CASSYSNYEQFF. The DNA for the CDR3 is TGTGCCAGCAGTTACTCGAACTATGAGCAGTTCTTC.

This rearrangement joins TRBV5-4 to TRBJ1-3; 11 bases agree with TRBD1. The CDR3 covers 14 residues. CDR1 is SGHNT and CDR2 is YYREEE in the germline V gene (reference sequence). The junction had 5 bases not matched to a gene; V was cut back by 4 bases and J by 8 bases. The CDR3 loop reads CASSPGQGADTIYF. The DNA for the CDR3 is TGTGCCAGCAGCCCTGGACAGGGGGCAGACACCATATATTTT. Looking up the rest from reference TRBV5-4 and TRBJ1-3 gives the full variable domain: ETGVTQSPTHLIKTRGQQVTLRCSSQSGHNTVSWYQQALGQGPQFIFQYYREEENGRGNFPPRFSGLQFPNYSSELNVNALELDDSALYLCASSPGQGADTIYFGEGSWLTVV.

V gene TRBV4-3 combines with J gene TRBJ1-2; 9 bases are shared with TRBD1. Unmatched junction bases numbered 4, after V lost 2 bases and J lost 6 bases. Germline CDR1 is LGHNA and CDR2 is YSLEER. The length of the CDR3 is 14 residues. The CDR3 here is CASSQSGTGNGYTF. CDR3 coding DNA: TGCGCCAGCAGCCAATCCGGGACAGGGAATGGCTACACCTTC.

The CDR3 here is CASSVGTGIEQYF. The CDR3 nucleotides read TGTGCCAGCAGTGTAGGGACAGGGATCGAGCAGTACTTC. The V and J genes are TRBV27 and TRBJ2-7; TRBD1 agrees at 9 bases. CDR1 is MNHEY and CDR2 is SMNVEV in the germline V gene (reference sequence). The CDR3 loop spans 13 amino acids. V shed 5 bases, J shed 6 bases, and the junction held 5 bases outside the gene matches.

This chain links TRBV6-5 with TRBJ1-1; no clear D gene. Germline CDR1 is MNHEY and CDR2 is SVGAGI. V dropped 2 bases and J dropped 2 bases, with 9 bases sitting between them. The CDR3 consists of 14 residues. This CDR3 reads CASSYELANTEAFF. In nucleotides, the CDR3 is TGTGCCAGCAGTTACGAGCTAGCCAACACTGAAGCTTTCTTT.

V and J are TRBV7-2 and TRBJ2-3; D perhaps matches TRBD1 (6 bases). Per the germline V gene, CDR1 is SGHTA and CDR2 is FQGNSA. The length of the CDR3 is 14 residues. Trimming cost V 4 bases and J 3 bases, with 11 bases left between them. The CDR3 nucleotides are TGTGCCAGCAGCTCCCTGGGGGCAACAGATACGCAGTATTTT. Amino acid sequence: CASSSLGATDTQYF.

The chain links TRBV4-1 to TRBJ1-1; D is possibly TRBD1 (6 bases). The CDR3 length is 14 residues. Germline CDR1 MGHRA, CDR2 YSYEKL. Trimming removed 7 bases at V and 0 bases at J, with 12 bases between. Here the CDR3 reads CASKNRAMNTEAFF. CDR3 sequence (DNA): TGCGCCAGCAAGAACAGGGCCATGAACACTGAAGCTTTCTTT.

This clone has more than one count but fewer than ten. The chain uses TRBV7-6 and TRBJ2-2; D uncertain. V shed 4 bases and J shed 4 bases, with 16 bases lying between them. CDR3 length: 16 residues. The germline CDR1 and CDR2 sequences are SGHVS and FNYEAQ. The CDR3 spells CASSSFRLKVTGELFF. CDR3 sequence (DNA): TGTGCCAGCAGCTCGTTTAGGCTAAAAGTCACCGGGGAGCTGTTTTTT.

J is TRBJ2-5 and V is TRBV3-1 (or the pseudogene TRBV3-2); D ambiguous. V was pared by 1 base and J by 5 bases, with 14 bases between. Germline V gives CDR1 LGHDT, CDR2 YNNKEL (reference sequence). The CDR3 is 15 residues long. The CDR3 spells CASSQVHRSSETQYF. The CDR3 bases are TGTGCCAGCAGCCAAGTCCATAGATCCTCGGAGACCCAGTACTTC.

The rearrangement joins TRBV4-2 to TRBJ1-4; no firm D call. With 4 bases removed from V and 4 bases from J, the gap between germline ends came to 10 bases. This CDR3 comprises 14 residues. CDR1 is LGHNA, CDR2 YNFKEQ, per germline. DNA for the CDR3: TGTGCCAGCAGCCTCAGACTGAGTAATGAAAAACTGTTTTTT. Translation: CASSLRLSNEKLFF.

The J gene is TRBJ2-1, the V gene TRBV29-1; TRBD2 might be the D (9 bases). This CDR3 contains 16 residues. The germline CDR1 and CDR2 sequences are SQVTM and ANQGSEA. V lost 7 bases, J lost 7 bases, and 26 bases lay in between. CDR3 protein: CSGGGADDRGINEQFF. The CDR3 DNA follows: TGCAGCGGCGGGGGGGCAGATGACAGGGGAATAAATGAGCAGTTCTTC.

V and J are TRBV7-6 and TRBJ2-4, with 7 bases lining up with TRBD2. This CDR3 has 15 amino acids. Germline V gene sequence: CDR1 SGHVS, CDR2 FNYEAQ. V trimming: 5 bases; J trimming: 6 bases; junction bases outside the gene matches: 10. DNA for the CDR3: TGTGCCAGCAGCCCTGTCCTAGCGGAGACAAACATTCAGTACTTC. Its protein product is CASSPVLAETNIQYF.

This clone was observed a single time. The chain links TRBV2 to TRBJ2-7; 9 nucleotides line up with TRBD1. V trimming: 6 bases; J trimming: 1 base; junction bases outside the gene matches: 7. This CDR3 contains 15 residues. The germline gives CDR1 SNHLY, CDR2 FYNNEI. In DNA form, the CDR3 reads TGTGCCAGCAGACCCGGGACAGGGCAGTCCTACGAGCAGTACTTC. This sequence encodes CASRPGTGQSYEQYF.

The V call is TRBV5-1, the J call TRBJ2-5, with 14 nucleotides matching TRBD2. V was pared by 5 bases and J by 5 bases, with 5 bases of the junction left unmatched. The CDR3 contains 15 residues. Germline values: CDR1 SGHRS, CDR2 YFSETQ. The DNA of the CDR3 is TGCGCCAGCAGATCGACTAGCGGGAGGGTCGAGACCCAGTACTTC. Translating gives CASRSTSGRVETQYF.

In regard to this clone: Distinct nucleotide sequences in the sample also encode this CDR3. The V call is TRBV25-1, the J call TRBJ1-1; D remains ambiguous. This CDR3 is built from 13 residues. Trimming took off 2 bases at V and 3 bases at J, with 7 bases between the two ends. Germline CDR1 and CDR2: MGHDK and SYGVNS. The CDR3 here is CASSELADTEAFF. The CDR3 DNA sequence: TGTGCCAGCAGTGAACTTGCGGACACTGAAGCTTTCTTT.